The clone carrying this TCR beta chain was detected only a few times. Its cognate antigen is unknown. Use of 60 Vbeta and 13 Jbeta primers characterized the PCR. Assay: immunoSEQ multiplex PCR; the TCRdb copy retains only in-frame clones and omits some. Of about 160,000 clones detected, around 83% appear once; the ten largest clones hold around 4.1%. CDR1 MNHNS and CDR2 SASEGT come from the germline V gene. This CDR3 contains 15 residues. The V gene end was trimmed by 3 bases and the J gene end by 5 bases; junction bases not matched to a gene: 5. This specimen comes from a study of cytomegalovirus exposure and HLA in healthy donors. Overall study context: In terms of ancestry, the Caucasian-associated cluster contained roughly 81% of the 398 genotyped donors.

Study-level results: A few of the chains that were CMV-associated were confirmed in vitro to be specific for CMV antigens.

Sequencing was carried out using PBMCs. The sequence was collected from a man between 45 and 60 years old in good health and CMV-seropositive. This chain connects TRBV6-1 to TRBJ2-1, with 9 bases fitting TRBD1. The chain's CDR3 is CASSEETGGHNEQFF. The CDR3 nucleotides read TGTGCCAGCAGTGAGGAGACAGGGGGACACAATGAGCAGTTCTTC.